The 7 T cell receptor beta chains below all came from one sample that was sequenced in a study of control samples from healthy donors and cancer patients. Assay used: immunoSEQ multiplex PCR; TCRdb lists only in-frame clones, some missing. The data contain 78,000 or so clones, roughly 87% of them singletons. Sequenced material: blood. The source of these receptors is a woman aged 50 to 60 in good health.

The V and J genes are TRBV5-1 and TRBJ2-3, with D hard to call. CDR1 and CDR2 (germline): SGHRS, YFSETQ. The germline V and J ends were trimmed by 2 bases and 8 bases, with 6 bases remaining between them. The CDR3 is made up of 11 amino acids. The CDR3 region is CASSFTSTQYF. The DNA for the CDR3 is TGCGCCAGCAGCTTTACGTCTACGCAGTATTTT.

J is TRBJ2-1 and V is TRBV28; D is possibly TRBD2 (6 bases). The CDR3 totals 14 residues. Germline V lookup: CDR1 MDHEN, CDR2 SYDVKM. Trimming stripped 3 bases from V and 4 bases from J, with 10 bases between. The CDR3 DNA reads TGTGCCAGCAGTTTGGCTAGCGCGTACAATGAGCAGTTCTTC. Protein sequence: CASSLASAYNEQFF.

This chain joins TRBV5-4 and TRBJ2-1, with D perhaps matching TRBD2 (6 bases). Germline assignment: CDR1 SGHNT and CDR2 YYREEE (reference sequence). This CDR3 is 15 amino acids long. V lost 4 bases, J lost 0 bases, and 11 bases lay in between. CDR3 in DNA: TGTGCCAGCAGCCGGGACTTGAGCTCCTACAATGAGCAGTTCTTC. This translates into CASSRDLSSYNEQFF.

V and J are TRBV7-3 and TRBJ1-3; tentative D call: TRBD1 (6 bases). Germline V gene lookup returns CDR1 SGHTA and CDR2 FQGTGA. The CDR3 has 14 amino acids. V dropped 5 bases and J dropped 4 bases, with 12 bases sitting between them. CDR3: CASSLGGQGNTIYF. Written as DNA, the CDR3 is TGTGCCAGCAGCCTCGGGGGGCAAGGAAACACCATATATTTT.

The chain links TRBV30 to TRBJ1-5, with a weak D call TRBD1 (6 bases). V lost 5 bases and J 6 bases, leaving 17 bases between the germline ends. CDR1 and CDR2 (germline): GTSNPN, SVGIG (reference sequence). The CDR3 contains 14 residues. CDR3 in DNA: TGTGCCTGGGCCTTAGGAGGGGGATCTCAGCCCCAGCATTTT. It codes for CAWALGGGSQPQHF.

The genes are TRBV14 and TRBJ2-3; the D gene is possibly TRBD2 (5 bases). CDR1 and CDR2 from the germline V gene are SGHDN and FVKESK. This CDR3 contains 14 residues. Trimming left V 5 bases short and J 2 bases short, with 11 bases between. In DNA form, the CDR3 reads TGTGCCAGCAGCATCCTTGGACTCACAGATACGCAGTATTTT. Its translation is CASSILGLTDTQYF.

The chain carries TRBV28 and TRBJ1-2; D unresolved. Germline lookup yields CDR1 MDHEN and CDR2 SYDVKM. The CDR3 is made up of 14 amino acids. V shed 5 bases and J shed 3 bases, with 13 bases lying between them. CDR3 in amino acids: CASSANQKHYGYTF. For the CDR3, the DNA is TGTGCCAGCAGTGCTAACCAGAAACACTATGGCTACACCTTC.